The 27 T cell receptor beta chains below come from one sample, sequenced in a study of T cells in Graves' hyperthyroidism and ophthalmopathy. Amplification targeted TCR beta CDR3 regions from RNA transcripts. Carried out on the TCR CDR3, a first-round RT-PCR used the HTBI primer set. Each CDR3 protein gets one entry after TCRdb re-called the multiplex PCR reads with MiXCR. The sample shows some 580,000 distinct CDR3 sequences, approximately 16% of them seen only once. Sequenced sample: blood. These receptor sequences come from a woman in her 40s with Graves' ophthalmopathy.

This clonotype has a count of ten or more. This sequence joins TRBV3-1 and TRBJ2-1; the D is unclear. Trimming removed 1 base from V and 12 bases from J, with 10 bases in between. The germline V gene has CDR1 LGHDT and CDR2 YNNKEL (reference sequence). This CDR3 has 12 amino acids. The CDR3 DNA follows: TGTGCCAGCAGCCAAGGCCATGGCGGGCAGTTCTTC. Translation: CASSQGHGGQFF.

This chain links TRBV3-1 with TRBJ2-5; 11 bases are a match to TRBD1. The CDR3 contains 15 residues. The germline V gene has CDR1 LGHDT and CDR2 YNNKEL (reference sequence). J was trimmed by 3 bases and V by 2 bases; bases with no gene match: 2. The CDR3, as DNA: TGTGCCAGCAGCCAATGGGGACAGGGGGAAGAGACCCAGTACTTC. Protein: CASSQWGQGEETQYF.

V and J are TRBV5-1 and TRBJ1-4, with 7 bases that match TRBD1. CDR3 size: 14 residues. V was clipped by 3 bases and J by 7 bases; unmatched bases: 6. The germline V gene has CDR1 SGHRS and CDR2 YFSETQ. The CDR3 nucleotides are TGCGCCAGCAGCTCATCAGGGGACAGTGAAAAACTGTTTTTT. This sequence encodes CASSSSGDSEKLFF.

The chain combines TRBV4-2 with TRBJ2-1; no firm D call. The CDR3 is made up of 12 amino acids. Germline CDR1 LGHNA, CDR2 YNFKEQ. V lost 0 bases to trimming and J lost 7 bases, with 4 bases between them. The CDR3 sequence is CASSQDQNEQFF. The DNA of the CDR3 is TGTGCCAGCAGCCAAGACCAAAATGAGCAGTTCTTC.

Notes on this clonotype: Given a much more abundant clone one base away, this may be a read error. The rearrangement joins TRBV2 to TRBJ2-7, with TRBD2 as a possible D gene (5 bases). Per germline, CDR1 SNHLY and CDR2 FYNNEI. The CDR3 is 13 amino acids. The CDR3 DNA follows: TGTGCCAGCACGGGGTTGAGCTCCTACGAGCGGTACTTC. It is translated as CASTGLSSYERYF.

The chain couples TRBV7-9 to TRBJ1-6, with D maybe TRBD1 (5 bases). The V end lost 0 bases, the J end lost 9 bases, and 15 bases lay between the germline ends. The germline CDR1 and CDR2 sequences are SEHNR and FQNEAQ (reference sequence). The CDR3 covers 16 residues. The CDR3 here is CASSLAGGGRGSPLHF. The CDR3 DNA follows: TGTGCCAGCAGCTTAGCGGGTGGGGGTAGGGGTTCACCCCTCCACTTT.

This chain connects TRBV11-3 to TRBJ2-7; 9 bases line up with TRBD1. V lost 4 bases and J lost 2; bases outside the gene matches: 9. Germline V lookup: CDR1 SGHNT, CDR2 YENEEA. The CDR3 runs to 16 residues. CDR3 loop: CASSSTWDRAAYEQYF. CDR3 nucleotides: TGTGCCAGCAGCTCCACATGGGACAGGGCTGCCTACGAGCAGTACTTC.

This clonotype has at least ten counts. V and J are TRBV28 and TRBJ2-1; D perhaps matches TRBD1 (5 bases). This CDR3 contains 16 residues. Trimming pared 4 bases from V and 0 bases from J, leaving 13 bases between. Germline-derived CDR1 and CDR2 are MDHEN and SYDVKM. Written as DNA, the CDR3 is TGTGCCAGCAGTTCCCTCCAGGGCCCCTCCTACAATGAGCAGTTCTTC. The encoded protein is CASSSLQGPSYNEQFF.

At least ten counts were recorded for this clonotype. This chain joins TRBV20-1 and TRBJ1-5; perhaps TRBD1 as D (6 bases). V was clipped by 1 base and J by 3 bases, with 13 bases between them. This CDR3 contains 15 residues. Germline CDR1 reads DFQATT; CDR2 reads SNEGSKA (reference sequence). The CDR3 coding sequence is TGCAGTGCTAGAGGAGGGGGGGGCCTCAATCAGCCCCAGCATTTT. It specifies CSARGGGGLNQPQHF.

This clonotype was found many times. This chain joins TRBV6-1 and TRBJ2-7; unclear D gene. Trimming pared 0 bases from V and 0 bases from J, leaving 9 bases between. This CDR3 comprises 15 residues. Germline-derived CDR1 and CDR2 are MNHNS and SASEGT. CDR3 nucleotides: TGTGCCAGCAGTGAAGCGCGTGTGGGCTCCTACGAGCAGTACTTC. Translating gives CASSEARVGSYEQYF.

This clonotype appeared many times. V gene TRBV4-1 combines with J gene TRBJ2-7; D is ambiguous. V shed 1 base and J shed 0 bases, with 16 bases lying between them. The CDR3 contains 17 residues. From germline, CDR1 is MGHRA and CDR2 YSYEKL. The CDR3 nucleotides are TGCGCCAGCAGCCAAGGCCCGGAAACAGCCCACTCCTACGAGCAGTACTTC. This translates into CASSQGPETAHSYEQYF.

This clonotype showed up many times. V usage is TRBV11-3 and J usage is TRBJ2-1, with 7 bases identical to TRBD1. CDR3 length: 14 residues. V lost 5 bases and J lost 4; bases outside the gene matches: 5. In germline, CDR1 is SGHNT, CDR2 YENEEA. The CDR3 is CASSLGTEYNEQFF. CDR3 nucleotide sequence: TGTGCCAGCAGCCTCGGGACAGAATACAATGAGCAGTTCTTC.

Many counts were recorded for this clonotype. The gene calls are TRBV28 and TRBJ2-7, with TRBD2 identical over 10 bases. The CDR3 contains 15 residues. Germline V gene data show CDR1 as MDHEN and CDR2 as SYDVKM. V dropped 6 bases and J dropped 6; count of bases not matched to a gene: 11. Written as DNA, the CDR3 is TGTGCCAGCAGCCCGGCGGGAGCGGGAGGGCCCGAGCAGTACTTC. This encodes CASSPAGAGGPEQYF.

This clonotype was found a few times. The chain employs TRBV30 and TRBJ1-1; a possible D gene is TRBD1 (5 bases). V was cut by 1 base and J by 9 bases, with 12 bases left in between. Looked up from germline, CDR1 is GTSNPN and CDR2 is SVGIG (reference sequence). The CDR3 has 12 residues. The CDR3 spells CAWSAQGVKAFF. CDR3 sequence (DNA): TGTGCCTGGAGTGCCCAGGGCGTTAAAGCTTTCTTT.

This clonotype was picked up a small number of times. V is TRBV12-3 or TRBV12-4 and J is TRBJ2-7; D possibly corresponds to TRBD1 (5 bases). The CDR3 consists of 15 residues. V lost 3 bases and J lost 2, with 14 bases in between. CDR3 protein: CASSFDSRIPYEQYF. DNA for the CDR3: TGTGCCAGCAGTTTTGACAGTAGGATACCCTACGAGCAGTACTTC.

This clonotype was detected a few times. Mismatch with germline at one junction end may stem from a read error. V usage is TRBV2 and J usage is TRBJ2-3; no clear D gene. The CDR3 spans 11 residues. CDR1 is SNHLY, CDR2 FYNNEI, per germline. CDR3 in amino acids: CATGRTDTRYF. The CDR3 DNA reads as TGTGCCACCGGGCGCACAGATACGCGGTATTTT.

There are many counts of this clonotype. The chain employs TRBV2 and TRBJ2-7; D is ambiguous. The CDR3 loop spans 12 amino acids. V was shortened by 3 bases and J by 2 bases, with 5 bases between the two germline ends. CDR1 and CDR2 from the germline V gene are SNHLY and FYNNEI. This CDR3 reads CASSDLAYEQYF. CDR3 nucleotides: TGTGCCAGCAGTGATCTGGCCTACGAGCAGTACTTC.

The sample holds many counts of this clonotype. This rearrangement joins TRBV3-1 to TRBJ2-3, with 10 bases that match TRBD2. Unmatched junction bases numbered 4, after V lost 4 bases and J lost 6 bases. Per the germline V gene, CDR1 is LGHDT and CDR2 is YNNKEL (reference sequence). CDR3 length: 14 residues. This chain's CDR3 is CASSPPGLADTQYF. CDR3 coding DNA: TGTGCCAGCAGCCCTCCGGGACTAGCGGATACGCAGTATTTT.

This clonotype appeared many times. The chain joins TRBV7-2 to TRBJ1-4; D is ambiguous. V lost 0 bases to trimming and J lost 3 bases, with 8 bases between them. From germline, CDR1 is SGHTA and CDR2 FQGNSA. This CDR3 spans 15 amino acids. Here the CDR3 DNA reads TGTGCCAGCAGCTTAGCCGGGTTGGCTAATGAAAAACTGTTTTTT. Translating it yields CASSLAGLANEKLFF.

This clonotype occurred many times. The CDR3 nucleotides read TGTGCCAGCAGGGGGGCAGAGAACACTGAAGCTTTCTTT. This sequence encodes CASRGAENTEAFF. The rearrangement uses TRBV2 and TRBJ1-1; possible D gene TRBD1, 6 bases. The length of the CDR3 is 13 residues. The V end lost 6 bases, the J end lost 1 base, and 9 bases lay between the germline ends. Germline CDR1 reads SNHLY; CDR2 reads FYNNEI.

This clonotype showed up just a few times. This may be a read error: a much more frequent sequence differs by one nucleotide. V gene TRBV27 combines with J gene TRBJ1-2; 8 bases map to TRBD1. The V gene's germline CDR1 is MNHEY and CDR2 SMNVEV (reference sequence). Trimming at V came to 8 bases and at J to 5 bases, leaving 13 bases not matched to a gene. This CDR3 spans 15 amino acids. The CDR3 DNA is TGTGCCAGCGGTTCTTTTCGGCAGGGGGCTTATGGCTACACCTTC. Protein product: CASGSFRQGAYGYTF.

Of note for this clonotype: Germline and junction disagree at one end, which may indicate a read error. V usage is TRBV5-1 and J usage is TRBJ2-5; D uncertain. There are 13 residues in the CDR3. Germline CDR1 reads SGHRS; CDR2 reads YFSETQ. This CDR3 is CASRMGYQKTQYF. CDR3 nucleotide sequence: TGCGCCAGCAGGATGGGGTACCAAAAGACCCAGTACTTC.

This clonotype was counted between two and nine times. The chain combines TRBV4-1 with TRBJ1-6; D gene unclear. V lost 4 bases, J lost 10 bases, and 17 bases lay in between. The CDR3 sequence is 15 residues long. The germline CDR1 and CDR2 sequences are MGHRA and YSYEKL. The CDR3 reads CASSPRSESGSPLHF. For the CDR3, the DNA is TGCGCCAGCAGCCCCCGTTCGGAGAGTGGGTCACCCCTCCACTTT.

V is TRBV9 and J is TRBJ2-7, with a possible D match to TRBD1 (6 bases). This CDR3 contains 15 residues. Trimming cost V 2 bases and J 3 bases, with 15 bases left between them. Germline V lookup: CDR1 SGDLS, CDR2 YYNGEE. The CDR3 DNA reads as TGTGCCAGCAGCGTGACCGGGACACTTTTCTACGAGCAGTACTTC. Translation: CASSVTGTLFYEQYF. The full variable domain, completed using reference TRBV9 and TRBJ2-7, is DSGVTQTPKHLITATGQRVTLRCSPRSGDLSVYWYQQSLDQGLQFLIQYYNGEERAKGNILERFSAQQFPDLHSELNLSSLELGDSALYFCASSVTGTLFYEQYFGPGTRLTVT.

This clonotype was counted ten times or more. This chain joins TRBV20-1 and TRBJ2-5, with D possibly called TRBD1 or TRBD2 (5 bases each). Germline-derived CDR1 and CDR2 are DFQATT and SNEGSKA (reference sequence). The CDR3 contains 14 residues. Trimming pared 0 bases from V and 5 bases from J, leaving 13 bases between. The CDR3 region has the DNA TGCAGTGCTAGAGAGCCACTGGGACGGGAGACCCAGTACTTC. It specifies CSAREPLGRETQYF.

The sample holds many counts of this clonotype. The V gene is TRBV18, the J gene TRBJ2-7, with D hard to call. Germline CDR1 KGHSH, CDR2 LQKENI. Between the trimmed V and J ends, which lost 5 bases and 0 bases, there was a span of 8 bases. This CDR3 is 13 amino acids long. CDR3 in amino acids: CASSMSDSYEQYF. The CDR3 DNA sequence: TGTGCCAGCTCAATGTCAGACTCCTACGAGCAGTACTTC.

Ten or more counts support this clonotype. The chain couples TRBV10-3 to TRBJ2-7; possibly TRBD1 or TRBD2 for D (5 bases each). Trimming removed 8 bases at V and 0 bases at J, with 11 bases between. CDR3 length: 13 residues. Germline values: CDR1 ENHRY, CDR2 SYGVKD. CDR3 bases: TGTGCCATCGGCGCCGGGACCTCCTACGAGCAGTACTTC. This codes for CAIGAGTSYEQYF.